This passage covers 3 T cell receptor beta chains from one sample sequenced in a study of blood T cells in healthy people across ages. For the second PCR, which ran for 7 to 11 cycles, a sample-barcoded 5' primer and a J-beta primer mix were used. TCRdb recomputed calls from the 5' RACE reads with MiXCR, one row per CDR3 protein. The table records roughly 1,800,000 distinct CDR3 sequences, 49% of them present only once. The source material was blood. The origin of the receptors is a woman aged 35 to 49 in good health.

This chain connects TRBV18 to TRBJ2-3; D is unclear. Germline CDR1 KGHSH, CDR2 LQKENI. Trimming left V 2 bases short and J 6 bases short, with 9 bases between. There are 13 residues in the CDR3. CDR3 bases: TGTGCCAGCTCACCAATGGTGGGGGATACGCAGTATTTT. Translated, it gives CASSPMVGDTQYF.

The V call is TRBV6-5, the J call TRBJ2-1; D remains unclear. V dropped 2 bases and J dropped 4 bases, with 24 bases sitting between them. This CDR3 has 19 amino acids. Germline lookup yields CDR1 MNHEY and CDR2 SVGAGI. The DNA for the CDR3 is TGTGCCAGCAGTTACAGAACGGCTGCGAAGAGCGATCTTTACAATGAGCAGTTCTTC. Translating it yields CASSYRTAAKSDLYNEQFF.

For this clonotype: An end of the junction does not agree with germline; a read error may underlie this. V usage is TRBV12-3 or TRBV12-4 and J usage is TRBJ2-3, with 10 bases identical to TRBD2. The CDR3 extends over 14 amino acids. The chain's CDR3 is CASRLAGEPDAQYF. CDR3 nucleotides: TGTGCCAGCAGGCTAGCGGGGGAACCAGATGCGCAGTATTTT.